The 5 T cell receptor beta chains in this list originate from one sample, sequenced in a study of tumour-infiltrating T cells in Burkitt lymphoma. Assay: immunoSEQ multiplex PCR; the TCRdb copy retains only in-frame clones and omits some. The table includes thousands of clones, around two thirds detected once. The specimen was tumor tissue. These receptors all stem from a human donor with diffuse large B-cell lymphoma.

The rearrangement joins TRBV13 to TRBJ2-3, with 10 bases aligning to TRBD2. This CDR3 region has 16 residues. Trimming removed 3 bases from V and 4 bases from J; junction bases left unmatched: 7. Germline CDR1 is PRHDT and CDR2 is FYEKMQ (reference sequence). As DNA, the CDR3 is TGTGCCAGCAGCTTTCATACTAGCGGGGTTGCAGATACGCAGTATTTT. This encodes CASSFHTSGVADTQYF.

This chain links TRBV25-1 with TRBJ1-2; the D gene is possibly TRBD1 (5 bases). CDR3 length: 13 residues. V lost 2 bases and J lost 3, with 7 bases in between. Germline V gene lookup returns CDR1 MGHDK and CDR2 SYGVNS. CDR3 sequence (DNA): TGTGCCAGCAGTGAACAGGGAGACTATGGCTACACCTTC. Protein sequence: CASSEQGDYGYTF.

By sample share, this clone is large. The CDR3 coding sequence is TGTGCCTGGGATGGGGGACAGACTGAAGCTTTCTTT. Residues: CAWDGGQTEAFF. V gene TRBV30 combines with J gene TRBJ1-1, with 7 bases matching TRBD1. Per germline, CDR1 GTSNPN and CDR2 SVGIG (reference sequence). The ends lost 5 bases at V and 5 bases at J; junction bases unmatched: 5. This CDR3 comprises 12 residues.

The rearrangement links TRBV5-5 to TRBJ2-7; D unresolved. The CDR3 covers 12 residues. Germline V gene data show CDR1 as SGHKS and CDR2 as YYEKEE (reference sequence). V lost 4 bases and J lost 0, with 5 bases in between. CDR3 in amino acids: CASSAASYEQYF. DNA for the CDR3: TGTGCCAGCAGCGCCGCCTCCTACGAGCAGTACTTC.

This chain uses TRBV29-1 with TRBJ2-1; tentatively, D is TRBD2 (5 bases). The CDR3 is 12 amino acids. V was pared by 1 base and J by 6 bases, with 7 bases between. CDR1 is SQVTM, CDR2 ANQGSEA, per germline. CDR3 region: CSVEGGPNEQFF. The CDR3, as DNA: TGCAGCGTTGAAGGAGGGCCCAATGAGCAGTTCTTC.